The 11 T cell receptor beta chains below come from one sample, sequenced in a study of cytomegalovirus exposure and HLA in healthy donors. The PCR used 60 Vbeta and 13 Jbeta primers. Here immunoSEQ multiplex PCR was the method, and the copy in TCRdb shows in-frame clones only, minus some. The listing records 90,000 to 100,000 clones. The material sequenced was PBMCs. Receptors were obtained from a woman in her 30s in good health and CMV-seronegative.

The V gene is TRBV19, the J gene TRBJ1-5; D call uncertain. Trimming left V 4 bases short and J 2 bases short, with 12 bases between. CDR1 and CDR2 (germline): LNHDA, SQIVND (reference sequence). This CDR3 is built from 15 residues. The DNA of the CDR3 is TGTGCCAGTAGTAGAGGGAGCTCAGGCAATCAGCCCCAGCATTTT. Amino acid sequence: CASSRGSSGNQPQHF.

The CDR3, as DNA: TGTGCCAGCAGCTTGGAGCAGGTCATCAATGAAAAACTGTTTTTT. This encodes CASSLEQVINEKLFF. This chain uses TRBV5-5 with TRBJ1-4; D gene unclear. V lost 0 bases to trimming and J lost 5 bases, with 11 bases between them. CDR1 and CDR2 (germline): SGHKS, YYEKEE (reference sequence). The CDR3 contains 15 residues.

CDR3 sequence: CASSYSSQGAGDTQYF. The CDR3 DNA reads as TGTGCCAGCAGTTACTCGAGTCAGGGGGCTGGAGATACGCAGTATTTT. V is TRBV6-6 and J is TRBJ2-3, with 8 bases that match TRBD1. Germline V lookup: CDR1 MNHNY, CDR2 SVGAGI (reference sequence). The J segment lost 5 bases and the V segment lost 0 bases, leaving 7 bases of the junction unmatched. CDR3 size: 16 residues.

CDR3 protein: CRGDGTGDGYTF. In DNA form, the CDR3 reads TGCAGAGGTGACGGGACAGGGGATGGCTACACCTTC. The V call is TRBV29-1, the J call TRBJ1-2, with 10 bases aligning to TRBD1. Germline V gene lookup returns CDR1 SQVTM and CDR2 ANQGSEA. The CDR3 has 12 residues.

The CDR3 DNA sequence: TGTGCCAGCAGCATACTAGCGGGGGCTTACAATGAGCAGTTCTTC. Its translation is CASSILAGAYNEQFF. The chain combines TRBV7-3 with TRBJ2-1, with TRBD2 matching 11 bases. CDR3 length: 15 residues. From germline, CDR1 is SGHTA and CDR2 FQGTGA. J lost 4 bases, V lost 5 bases, and 4 bases had no gene match.

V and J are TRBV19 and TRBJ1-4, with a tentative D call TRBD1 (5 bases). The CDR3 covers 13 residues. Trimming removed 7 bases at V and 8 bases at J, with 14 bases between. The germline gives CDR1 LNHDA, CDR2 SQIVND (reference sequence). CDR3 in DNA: TGTGCCAGTACCCCCAGGGTGGGGGAAAAACTGTTTTTT. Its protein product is CASTPRVGEKLFF.

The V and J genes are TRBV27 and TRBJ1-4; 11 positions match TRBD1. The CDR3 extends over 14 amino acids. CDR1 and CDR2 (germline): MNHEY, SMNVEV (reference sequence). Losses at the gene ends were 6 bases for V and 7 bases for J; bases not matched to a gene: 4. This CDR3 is CASSGQGAGEKLFF. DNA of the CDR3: TGTGCCAGCAGCGGACAGGGGGCCGGTGAAAAACTGTTTTTT.

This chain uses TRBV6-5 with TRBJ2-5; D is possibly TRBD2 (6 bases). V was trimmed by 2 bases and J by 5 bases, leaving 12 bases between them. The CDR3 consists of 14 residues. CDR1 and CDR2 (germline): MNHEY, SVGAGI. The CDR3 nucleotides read TGTGCCAGCAGTTACGCCGGAGGGGTTGAGACCCAGTACTTC. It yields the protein CASSYAGGVETQYF.

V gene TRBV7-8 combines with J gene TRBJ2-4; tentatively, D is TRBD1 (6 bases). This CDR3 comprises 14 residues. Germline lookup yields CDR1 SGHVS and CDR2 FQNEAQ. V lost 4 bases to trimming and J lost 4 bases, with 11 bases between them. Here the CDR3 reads CASSSRDKKNIQYF. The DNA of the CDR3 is TGTGCCAGCAGCTCCCGGGACAAAAAAAACATTCAGTACTTC.

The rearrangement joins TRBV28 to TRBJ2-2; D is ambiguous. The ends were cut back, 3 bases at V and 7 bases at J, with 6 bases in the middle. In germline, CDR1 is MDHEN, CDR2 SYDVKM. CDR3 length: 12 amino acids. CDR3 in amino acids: CASSLVGGELFF. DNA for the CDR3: TGTGCCAGCAGTTTGGTCGGCGGGGAGCTGTTTTTT.

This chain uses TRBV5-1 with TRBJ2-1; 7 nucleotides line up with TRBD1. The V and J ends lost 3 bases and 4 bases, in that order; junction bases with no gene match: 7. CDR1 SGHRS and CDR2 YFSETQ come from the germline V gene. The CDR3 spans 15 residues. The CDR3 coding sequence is TGCGCCAGCAGCTCCATGGACAGGAGGTACAATGAGCAGTTCTTC. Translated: CASSSMDRRYNEQFF.